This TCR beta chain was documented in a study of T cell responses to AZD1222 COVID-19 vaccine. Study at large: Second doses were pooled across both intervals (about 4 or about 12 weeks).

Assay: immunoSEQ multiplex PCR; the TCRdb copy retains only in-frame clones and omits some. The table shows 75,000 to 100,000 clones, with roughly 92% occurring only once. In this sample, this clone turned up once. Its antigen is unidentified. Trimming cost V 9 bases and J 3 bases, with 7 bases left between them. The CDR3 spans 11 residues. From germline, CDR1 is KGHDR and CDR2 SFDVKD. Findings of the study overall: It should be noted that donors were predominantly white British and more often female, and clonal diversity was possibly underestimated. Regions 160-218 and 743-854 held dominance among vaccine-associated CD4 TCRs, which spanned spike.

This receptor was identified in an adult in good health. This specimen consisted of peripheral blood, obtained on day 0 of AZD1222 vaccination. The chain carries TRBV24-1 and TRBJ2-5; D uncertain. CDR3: CATAEKETQYF. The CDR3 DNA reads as TGTGCCACCGCAGAGAAAGAGACCCAGTACTTC.